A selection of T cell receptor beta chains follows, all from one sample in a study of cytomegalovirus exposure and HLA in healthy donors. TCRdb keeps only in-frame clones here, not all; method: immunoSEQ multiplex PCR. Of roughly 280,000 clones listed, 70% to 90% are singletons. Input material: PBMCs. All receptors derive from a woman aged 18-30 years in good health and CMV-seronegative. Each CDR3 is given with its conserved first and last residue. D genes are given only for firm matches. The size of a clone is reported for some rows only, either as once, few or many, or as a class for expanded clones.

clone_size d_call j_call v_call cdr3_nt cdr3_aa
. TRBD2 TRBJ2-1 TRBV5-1 TGCGCCAGCAGCTTACGACTAGCGATTGGAAATGAGCAGTTCTTC CASSLRLAIGNEQFF
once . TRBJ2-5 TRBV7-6 TGTGCCAGCAGCTTAGGCAGATCAATCCAAGAGACCCAGTACTTC CASSLGRSIQETQYF
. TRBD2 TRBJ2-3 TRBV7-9 TGTGCCAGCAGTACGTCCGTGGGACTACCAGATACGCAGTATTTT CASSTSVGLPDTQYF
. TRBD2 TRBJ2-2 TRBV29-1 TGCAGCGGGGAGGGGCCAGGGGAGCTGTTTTTT CSGEGPGELFF
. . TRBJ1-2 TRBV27 TGTGCCAGCAGTTTTGGGGAATTGGCAGGGCCGAGGCTAGATGGCTACACCTTC CASSFGELAGPRLDGYTF
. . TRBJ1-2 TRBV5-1 TGCGCCAGCAGCCTGAGACGGGAAGCTAACTATGGCTACACCTTC CASSLRREANYGYTF
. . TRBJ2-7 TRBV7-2 TGTGCCAGCAGCCGAGATTGGAGGGACGAGCAGTACTTC CASSRDWRDEQYF
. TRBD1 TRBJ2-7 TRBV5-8 TGTGCCAGCAGCTTGACAGGGGGCTACGAGCAGTACTTC CASSLTGGYEQYF
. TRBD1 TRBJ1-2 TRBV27 TGTGCCAGCCTCGGACAGGGCCGTGGCTATGGCTACACCTTC CASLGQGRGYGYTF
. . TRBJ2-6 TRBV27 TGTGCCAGCAGTTTAGAATGGCCCGCTGGGGCCAACGTCCTGACTTTC CASSLEWPAGANVLTF
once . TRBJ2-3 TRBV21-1 TGTGCCAGCAGCAAACTCTACTCCTCATTGCGGACGCAGTATTTT CASSKLYSSLRTQYF
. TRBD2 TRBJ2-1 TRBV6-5 TGTGCCAGCAGTTACGAGGCGGGAGGATTGGGTGAGCAGTTCTTC CASSYEAGGLGEQFF
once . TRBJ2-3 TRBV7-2 TGTGCCAGCAGCATCGGACAGAGCACAGATACGCAGTATTTT CASSIGQSTDTQYF
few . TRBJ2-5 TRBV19 TGTGCCAGTAGCCCCACTCGAGACTCGGCATCTTACTTC CASSPTRDSASYF
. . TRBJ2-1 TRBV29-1 TGCAGCGTTGATCGGCTAGCGCAAAATGAGCAGTTCTTC CSVDRLAQNEQFF
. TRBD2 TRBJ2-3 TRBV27 TGTGCCAGCAGTCTGACTAGCGGTTTCGGCGATACGCAGTATTTT CASSLTSGFGDTQYF
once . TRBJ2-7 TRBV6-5 TGTGCCAGCAGTTATCTGCTAGGGGTGCAGTACTTC CASSYLLGVQYF
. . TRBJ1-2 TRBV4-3 TGCGCCAGCAGCCAAGGCGCGGGACCCTATGGCTACACCTTC CASSQGAGPYGYTF
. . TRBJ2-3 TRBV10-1 TGCGCCAGCAGTGACCGCTCCGGGACGCAGTATTTT CASSDRSGTQYF
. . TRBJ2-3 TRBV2 TGTGCCAGCAGAAAGACTCGCGACACAGATACGCAGTATTTT CASRKTRDTDTQYF
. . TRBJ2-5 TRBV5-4 TGTGCCAGCAGCTTGAATCCCCTGGGAGGCGGAGAGACCCAGTACTTC CASSLNPLGGGETQYF
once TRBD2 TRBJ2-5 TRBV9 TGTGCCAGCAGCAATAGCGGGGGGACCCAAGAGACCCAGTACTTC CASSNSGGTQETQYF
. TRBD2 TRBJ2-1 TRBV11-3 TGTGCCAGCAGCTTAGCGGCTGGCGGGGGACGCTACAATGAGCAGTTCTTC CASSLAAGGGRYNEQFF
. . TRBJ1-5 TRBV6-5 TGTGCCAGCAGCCTGTCCTTAAATCAGCCCCAGCATTTT CASSLSLNQPQHF
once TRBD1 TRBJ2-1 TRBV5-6 TGTGCCAGCAGCTTGAGAATTGACAGGGTCAATGAGCAGTTCTTC CASSLRIDRVNEQFF